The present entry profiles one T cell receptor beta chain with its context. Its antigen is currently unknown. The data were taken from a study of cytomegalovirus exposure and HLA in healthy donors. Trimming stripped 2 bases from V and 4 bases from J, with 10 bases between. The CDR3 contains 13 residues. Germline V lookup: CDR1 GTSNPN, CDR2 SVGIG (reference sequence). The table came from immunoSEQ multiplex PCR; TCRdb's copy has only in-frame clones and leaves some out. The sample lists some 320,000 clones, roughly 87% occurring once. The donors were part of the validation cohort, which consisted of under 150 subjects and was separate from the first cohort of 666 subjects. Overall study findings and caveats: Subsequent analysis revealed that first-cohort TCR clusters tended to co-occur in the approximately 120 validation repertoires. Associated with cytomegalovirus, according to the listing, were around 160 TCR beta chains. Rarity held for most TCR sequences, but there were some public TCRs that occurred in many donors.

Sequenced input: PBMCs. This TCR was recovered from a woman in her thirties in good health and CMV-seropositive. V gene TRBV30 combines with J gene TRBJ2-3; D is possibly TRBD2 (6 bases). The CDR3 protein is CAWSIWDSDTQYF. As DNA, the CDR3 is TGTGCCTGGAGTATCTGGGACTCAGATACGCAGTATTTT. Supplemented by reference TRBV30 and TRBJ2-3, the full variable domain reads SQTIHQWPATLVQPVGSPLSLECTVEGTSNPNLYWYRQAAGRGLQLLFYSVGIGQISSEVPQNLSASRPQDRQFILSSKKLLLSDSGFYLCAWSIWDSDTQYFGPGTRLTVL.